A single TCR beta chain is shown here with its context. Its matching antigen is unknown. These data are taken from a study of shared clonotypes between healthy human individuals. Study-wide context: Participating donors consisted of a couple of women and a few men aged 18 to 49. Whole-study findings and limits: Among non-shared clonotypes, generation probabilities were lower than among those shared by all four donors.

Clones were read by immunoSEQ multiplex PCR, and TCRdb kept only the in-frame ones, dropping some. Seen here are 1.5 million to 2.5 million clones, approximately 94% observed once, and the top ten hold under 1.5%. Terminally differentiated effector memory CD45RA+ cells were excluded from the naive CD8 cells, which were CD45RO-negative and positively selected for CCR7. CDR3 length equals 15 residues. Germline CDR1 SEHNR, CDR2 FQNEAQ (reference sequence). The V end lost 0 bases, the J end lost 8 bases, and 13 bases lay between the germline ends. The V call is TRBV7-9, the J call TRBJ1-4; the D gene is possibly TRBD1 (6 bases). The source of this sequence is a man younger than 35 in good health. Sequences were obtained from naive CD8+ T cells sorted from blood. CDR3 bases: TGTGCCAGCAGCTTAGCTGGCAGGGGAGGGGAAAAACTGTTTTTT. Translating gives CASSLAGRGGEKLFF.